This TCR beta chain was found in a study of T cells after posttransplantation cyclophosphamide. Profiling relied on immunoSEQ multiplex PCR, and the TCRdb table lists in-frame clones only, not all of them. The data show 30,000 or so clones, with none appearing a single time. This clone came up a few times. On the day of bone marrow donation, the related graft donor provided peripheral blood. The ends lost 2 bases at V and 0 bases at J; junction bases unmatched: 3. Germline-derived CDR1 and CDR2 are GTSNPN and SVGIG (reference sequence). The CDR3 is made up of 14 amino acids. Sequences were obtained from PBMCs. This sequence joins TRBV30 and TRBJ2-7; TRBD1 matches at 8 bases. The TCR sequence derives from a woman aged 60-75 years in good health, CMV-negative, and a related stem cell transplant donor. CDR3 sequence: CAWSITGGSYEQYF. The DNA of the CDR3 is TGTGCCTGGAGTATTACAGGGGGCTCCTACGAGCAGTACTTC.